The rows below give T cell receptor beta chains drawn from one sample of a study of CD4+ T cells in melanoma. Here immunoSEQ multiplex PCR was the method, and the copy in TCRdb shows in-frame clones only, minus some. The table includes about 55,000 clones, over 60% detected once. Sequenced material: tumor tissue. Receptors originate from a human donor with melanoma. Each CDR3 is given with its conserved first and last residue. Clone size appears in some rows only: once, few, many, or a class for an expanded clone.

TRBJ2-2	.	TRBV2	CASSGQGAVITGELFF
TRBJ2-5	.	TRBV6-5	CASSLLTDEETQYF
TRBJ1-1	.	TRBV2	CASTASGGRAFF
TRBJ2-3	.	TRBV4-1	CASASLTRTDTQYF
TRBJ1-4	.	TRBV2	CASRPRTGAEKLFF
TRBJ1-1	few	TRBV19	CASSSQRASLNTEAFF
TRBJ1-1	many	TRBV15	CATSRATVGTEAFF
TRBJ1-4	.	TRBV30	CACLRDRDRLGTF
TRBJ1-1	.	TRBV5-1	CASSLVNLGAGTEAFF
TRBJ2-7	.	TRBV10-2	CASSELGKLTYEQYF
TRBJ2-2	.	TRBV19	CASSIGSGPTNTGELFF
TRBJ1-4	few	TRBV7-8	CASSLSEGRVEKLFF
TRBJ1-1	.	TRBV11-2	CASSLVRGEAFF
TRBJ2-7	.	TRBV6-1	CASSERPGTGDDEQYF
TRBJ2-5	.	TRBV29-1	CSVEDGTGASQETQYF
TRBJ2-1	once	TRBV28	CASSQQGYEQFF
TRBJ2-1	.	TRBV7-8	CASSLADNEQFF
TRBJ2-1	.	TRBV4-2	CASSQGNPSYNEQFF
TRBJ1-2	few	TRBV5-4	CASSLGARGYTF
TRBJ2-7	few	TRBV5-1	CASSWTSGALEQYF
TRBJ1-3	.	TRBV6-1	CASTQGTGNTIYF
TRBJ2-7	.	TRBV18	CASSPGDRGREQYF
TRBJ2-2	.	TRBV27	CASRAFYRDRETGELFF
TRBJ1-5	few	TRBV12-2	CASRKFRTGQFQHF